The subject of this entry is one TCR beta chain. This entry belongs to a study of blood T cell repertoires in COVID-19. The assay was immunoSEQ multiplex PCR, and TCRdb's table has in-frame clones only and misses some. The sample holds under 250,000 clones, 75% to 85% seen once. This TCR was recovered from a woman in her thirties or forties with COVID-19, enrolled during active disease. The sequencing sample was made of peripheral blood.

CDR3 region: CASSLATGRTNYGYTF. Here the CDR3 DNA reads TGCGCCAGCAGCCTAGCGACAGGTCGTACTAACTATGGCTACACCTTC. V is TRBV4-1 and J is TRBJ1-2, with D perhaps TRBD1 (6 bases). The V gene lost 4 bases and the J gene lost 0 bases, with 15 bases spanning the gap. The germline V gene encodes CDR1 MGHRA and CDR2 YSYEKL. The length of the CDR3 is 16 residues.